This TCR beta chain was found in a study of multiple sclerosis patients with progressive multifocal leukoencephalopathy. Study-level points and caveats: The findings' link to JC virus versus immunocompromise remained uncertain. Before and during natalizumab, the clones expanded at PML already existed.

Noted time point: before natalizumab initiation. T0 refers to blood drawn before natalizumab was first infused. Synthetic inline TR CDR3 controls covering all V-J pairings were spiked into each PCR. Libraries were prepared by immunoSEQ multiplex PCR; TCRdb keeps only in-frame clonotypes and omits some of them. The sample includes under 35,000 clones, around 92% of them seen just once. Concerning this clone itself: The target antigen is unknown.

Germline CDR1 reads SQVTM; CDR2 reads ANQGSEA. Trimming took 2 bases from V and 3 from J; bases not matched to a gene: 13. CDR3 length equals 17 residues. Source material: PBMCs. The chain recombines TRBV29-1 with TRBJ2-7; TRBD1 aligns across 10 bases. This receptor was taken from a man in his thirties or forties with multiple sclerosis. The CDR3 loop reads CSVEIDLRGTGVYEQYF. The CDR3, as DNA: TGCAGCGTTGAAATCGACCTTCGCGGGACAGGGGTCTACGAGCAGTACTTC.